This is a list of T cell receptor beta chains from one sample in a study of T-cell memory formation after mild COVID-19. TCRdb re-called the 5' RACE reads with MiXCR, one entry per CDR3 protein. The sample lists roughly 400,000 distinct CDR3 sequences; approximately 15% were seen once. Sequenced: PBMCs or a T cell subset sorted from them (not recorded which). The receptors were gathered from a man younger than 35 who had mild COVID-19 (a few samples of this study predate the infection). Cell type and time point are not known. CDR3s include the opening cysteine and the closing phenylalanine or tryptophan. The D gene is left open where the match is weak. For some rows the clone size is stated as once, few or many, or as a class when expanded; others skip it.

j_gene | v_gene | abundance | d_gene | CDR3nt | CDR3aa
TRBJ2-3 | TRBV7-7 | many | . | TGTGCCAGCAGCCTGGGACTTACAGATACGCAGTATTTT | CASSLGLTDTQYF
TRBJ2-1 | TRBV30 | . | TRBD2 | TGTGCCTGGAGTGGGCTAGCGGGGGGCGACTACAATGAGCAGTTCTTC | CAWSGLAGGDYNEQFF
TRBJ2-7 | TRBV5-1 | . | TRBD1 | TGCGCCAGCAGCTTTACCGGGACAGGGGTCGACGAGCAGTACTTC | CASSFTGTGVDEQYF
TRBJ2-2 | TRBV6-2/TRBV6-3 | . | . | TGTGCCAGCAGCGGTCTATCCAACACCGGGGAGCTGTTTTTT | CASSGLSNTGELFF
TRBJ1-1 | TRBV12-3/TRBV12-4 | many | TRBD1 | TGTGCCAGCAGTTTGACAGGGTTCACTGAAGCTTTCTTT | CASSLTGFTEAFF
TRBJ2-1 | TRBV7-2 | few | . | TGTGCCAGCAACCCTTCGGGTTACAGTGAGCAGTTCTTC | CASNPSGYSEQFF
TRBJ1-2 | TRBV27 | . | . | TGTGCCAGCAGTTCGGGACACCTCTATGGCTACACCTTC | CASSSGHLYGYTF
TRBJ2-5 | TRBV7-2 | few | . | TGTGCCAGCAGCTTAGGCACCGGACGGGGGGAGACCCAGTACTTC | CASSLGTGRGETQYF
TRBJ2-6 | TRBV6-5 | . | TRBD1 | TGTGCCAGCAGCCCCGACAGGGGGCCATTCTCTGGGGCCAACGTCCTGACTTTC | CASSPDRGPFSGANVLTF
TRBJ1-1 | TRBV4-1 | few | . | TGCGCCAGCAGCCAAGTGTGGGGAGAGAGTGGTATCGCTGAAGCTTTCTTT | CASSQVWGESGIAEAFF
TRBJ2-1 | TRBV6-6 | few | TRBD1 | TGTGCCAGCAGCCCCTTTGACAGGGCCTCCTACAATGAGCAGTTCTTC | CASSPFDRASYNEQFF
TRBJ2-5 | TRBV7-3 | few | . | TGTGCCAGCAGCCAAAACCACCAAGAGACCCAGTACTTC | CASSQNHQETQYF
TRBJ2-3 | TRBV28 | few | TRBD2 | TGTGCCAGCACTCTAGCGGGGGGGGATACGCAGTATTTT | CASTLAGGDTQYF
TRBJ2-7 | TRBV6-2/TRBV6-3 | . | . | TGTGCCAGCAGTTACTGGGCGCTGGAGAGCGAGCAGTACTTC | CASSYWALESEQYF
TRBJ2-5 | TRBV15 | . | . | TGTGCCACCAGCAGCCGGGACAAACAAGAGACCCAGTACTTC | CATSSRDKQETQYF
TRBJ2-5 | TRBV7-2 | few | TRBD2 | TGTGCCAGCAGCCCGGGACTAGCGGTTCCCCAGTACTTC | CASSPGLAVPQYF
TRBJ2-2 | TRBV18 | . | TRBD1 | TGTGCCAGCTCACCCTACGGACAGGGACCGAGGAGGGAGCTGTTTTTT | CASSPYGQGPRRELFF
TRBJ2-1 | TRBV28 | . | . | TGTGCCAGCAGGGAGGAAGGATCGTACAATGAGCAGTTCTTC | CASREEGSYNEQFF
TRBJ2-1 | TRBV2 | few | . | TGTGCCACCCCCGGAACCGCCGTTGATGAGCAGTTCTTC | CATPGTAVDEQFF
TRBJ2-7 | TRBV7-2 | few | . | TGTGCCAGCAGCCCAGGGGGGGTTCAGATGTATGAGCAGTACTTC | CASSPGGVQMYEQYF
TRBJ2-5 | TRBV18 | . | TRBD2 | TGTGCCAGCTCACCATGGAGGACTAGCGGGGGGAACCAAGAGACCCAGTACTTC | CASSPWRTSGGNQETQYF
TRBJ2-1 | TRBV5-1 | . | . | TGCGCCAGCAGCTTGTTGGGGGTAGGTGGCAATGAGCAGTTCTTC | CASSLLGVGGNEQFF
TRBJ1-3 | TRBV7-2 | . | . | TGTGCCAGCAGCACTCGGTCTGGAAACACCATATATTTT | CASSTRSGNTIYF
TRBJ1-1 | TRBV27 | few | . | TGTGCCAGCAGCCGGGCAAGCAACACTGAAGCTTTCTTT | CASSRASNTEAFF
TRBJ1-2 | TRBV12-3/TRBV12-4 | . | TRBD1 | TGTGCCAGCAGAGACAGGGGCTCTCGGTATGGCTACACCTTC | CASRDRGSRYGYTF
TRBJ2-7 | TRBV7-9 | few | . | TGTGCCAGCAGCACCGGGACATTCCCTTACGAGCAGTACTTC | CASSTGTFPYEQYF
TRBJ1-2 | TRBV6-2/TRBV6-3 | . | . | TGTGCCAGCAGTTATTCGGCACTGCAGTCTGGCTACACCTTC | CASSYSALQSGYTF
TRBJ2-2 | TRBV19 | . | TRBD1 | TGTGCCAGTAGTACTTGGACAGGGAACACCGGGGAGCTGTTTTTT | CASSTWTGNTGELFF
TRBJ1-2 | TRBV2 | . | . | TGTGCCACAATGCGCCGGGACACTGTCGAGTATGGCTACACCTTC | CATMRRDTVEYGYTF
TRBJ2-7 | TRBV20-1 | . | TRBD1 | TGCAGTGCTAGACCCGGGACAGTCTACGAGCAGTACTTC | CSARPGTVYEQYF
TRBJ1-2 | TRBV6-1 | . | TRBD1 | TGTGCCAGCAGTGAGGGGGACAGCTATGGCTACACCTTC | CASSEGDSYGYTF
TRBJ1-3 | TRBV7-9 | . | . | TGTGCCAGCAGCCCCACGCCGAGAGTCACTGGAAACACCATATATTTT | CASSPTPRVTGNTIYF
TRBJ2-6 | TRBV6-6 | . | . | TGTGCCAGCAGCTCCTCAGGACTTAAGCCTGGGGCCAACGTCCTGACTTTC | CASSSSGLKPGANVLTF
TRBJ1-1 | TRBV6-1 | . | . | TGTGCCAGCAGTAAGGGACGGCCAGGGAACACTGAAGCTTTCTTT | CASSKGRPGNTEAFF
TRBJ1-1 | TRBV9 | few | . | TGTGCCAGCAGCGTAGGTGCAGGGAACACTGAAGCTTTCTTT | CASSVGAGNTEAFF
TRBJ2-7 | TRBV6-2/TRBV6-3 | . | . | TGTGCCAGCAGCGGGTTTTCCTACGAGCAGTACTTC | CASSGFSYEQYF
TRBJ1-3 | TRBV20-1 | . | . | TGCAGTGCTAGTCCTGGGACCTCTGGAAACACCATATATTTT | CSASPGTSGNTIYF
TRBJ1-1 | TRBV3-1 | . | . | TGTGCCAGCAGCCAAGACACCAGCATTTTTAGGACTGAAGCTTTCTTT | CASSQDTSIFRTEAFF
TRBJ1-5 | TRBV12-3/TRBV12-4 | . | . | TGTGCCAGCAGTTTGGAAGGGAGGGAGAATCAGCCCCAGCATTTT | CASSLEGRENQPQHF
TRBJ1-5 | TRBV15 | . | . | TGTGCCACAGACCGGGCAGAAAATAGCAATCAGCCCCAGCATTTT | CATDRAENSNQPQHF